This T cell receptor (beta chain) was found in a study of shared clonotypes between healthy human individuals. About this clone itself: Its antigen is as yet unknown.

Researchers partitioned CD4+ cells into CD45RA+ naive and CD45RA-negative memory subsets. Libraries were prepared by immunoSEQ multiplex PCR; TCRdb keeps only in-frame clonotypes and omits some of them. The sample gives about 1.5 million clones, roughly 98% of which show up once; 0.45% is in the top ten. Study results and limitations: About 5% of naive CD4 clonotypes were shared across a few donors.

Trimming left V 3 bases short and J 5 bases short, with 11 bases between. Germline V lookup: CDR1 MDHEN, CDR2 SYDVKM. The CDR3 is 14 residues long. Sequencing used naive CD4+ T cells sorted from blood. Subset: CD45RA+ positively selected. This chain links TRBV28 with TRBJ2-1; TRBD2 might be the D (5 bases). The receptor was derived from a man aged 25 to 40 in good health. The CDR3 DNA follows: TGTGCCAGCAGTTTTCTAGCAGACAACAATGAGCAGTTCTTC. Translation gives CASSFLADNNEQFF.